Listed below are T cell receptor beta chains from one sample, sequenced in a study of T cell repertoires in cytomegalovirus infection. TCRdb re-called the reads through MiXCR, storing one row per CDR3 protein. This table has roughly 230,000 distinct CDR3 sequences, approximately 17% appearing once. Sequencing used CD8+ T cells from PBMCs. The receptors were sampled from a human donor in good health (CMV status not recorded). Some clones in this sample may be carry-over from other donors' samples. CDR3s include the opening cysteine and the closing phenylalanine or tryptophan. Fields, in order: V gene, D gene, CDR3 length, clone size, J gene, CDR3 DNA, CDR3 protein. D genes are given only for firm matches. Rows may omit the clone size; those that give it use once, few, many or a size class.

V gene: TRBV29-1
D gene: -
CDR3 length: 20
clone size: -
J gene: TRBJ2-5
CDR3 DNA: TGCAGCGTTGAATATGAGGCTGGCAGGTGGTCATCCGTCGTGGGTGAGACCCAGTACTTC
CDR3 protein: CSVEYEAGRWSSVVGETQYF

V gene: TRBV6-5
D gene: TRBD1
CDR3 length: 16
clone size: -
J gene: TRBJ2-1
CDR3 DNA: TGTGCCAGCAGTTACTCATCCGGGACAGGACGACATGAGCAGTTCTTC
CDR3 protein: CASSYSSGTGRHEQFF

V gene: TRBV12-3/TRBV12-4
D gene: TRBD1
CDR3 length: 15
clone size: many
J gene: TRBJ1-5
CDR3 DNA: TGTGCCAGCAGCCCCCGGGACAGGGCCCGTCAGCCCCAGCATTTT
CDR3 protein: CASSPRDRARQPQHF

V gene: TRBV7-9
D gene: TRBD1
CDR3 length: 15
clone size: many
J gene: TRBJ2-5
CDR3 DNA: TGTGCCAGCAGCGCCCGGACAGGGGTCAAAGAGACCCAGTACTTC
CDR3 protein: CASSARTGVKETQYF

V gene: TRBV7-9
D gene: TRBD1
CDR3 length: 15
clone size: -
J gene: TRBJ1-4
CDR3 DNA: TGTGCCAGCAGCCAACGGACAGGGAGAGATGAAAAACTGTTTTTT
CDR3 protein: CASSQRTGRDEKLFF

V gene: TRBV19
D gene: TRBD1
CDR3 length: 16
clone size: few
J gene: TRBJ2-4
CDR3 DNA: TGTGCCAGTAGTATCCGGACAGGGTCGGCCAAAAACATTCAGTACTTC
CDR3 protein: CASSIRTGSAKNIQYF

V gene: TRBV11-2
D gene: -
CDR3 length: 15
clone size: many
J gene: TRBJ2-7
CDR3 DNA: TGTGCCAGCAGCTTAGAGTGGGCCCCGTCCTACGAGCAGTACTTC
CDR3 protein: CASSLEWAPSYEQYF

V gene: TRBV27
D gene: -
CDR3 length: 11
clone size: -
J gene: TRBJ2-1
CDR3 DNA: TGTGCCAGCAGATTAGGACAGGAGCAGTTCTTC
CDR3 protein: CASRLGQEQFF

V gene: TRBV7-6
D gene: -
CDR3 length: 13
clone size: few
J gene: TRBJ1-2
CDR3 DNA: TGTGCCAGCAGCCTATTGTTGGTGCATGGCTACACCTTC
CDR3 protein: CASSLLLVHGYTF

V gene: TRBV4-1
D gene: -
CDR3 length: 18
clone size: -
J gene: TRBJ2-2
CDR3 DNA: TGCGCCAGCAGCCAAGAATTCTGGACAGAGGGATTCACCGGGGAGCTGTTTTTT
CDR3 protein: CASSQEFWTEGFTGELFF

V gene: TRBV7-2
D gene: -
CDR3 length: 15
clone size: many
J gene: TRBJ2-5
CDR3 DNA: TGTGCCAGCAGCAGGGACGGGTGGGTCCAAGAGACCCAGTACTTC
CDR3 protein: CASSRDGWVQETQYF

V gene: TRBV29-1
D gene: -
CDR3 length: 11
clone size: few
J gene: TRBJ2-7
CDR3 DNA: TGCAGCGTTGTGGGACCGGACGAGCAGTACTTC
CDR3 protein: CSVVGPDEQYF

V gene: TRBV6-2/TRBV6-3
D gene: -
CDR3 length: 16
clone size: many
J gene: TRBJ2-2
CDR3 DNA: TGTGCCAGCAGTTACGAGGTATCTAGAAGCACCGGGGAGCTGTTTTTT
CDR3 protein: CASSYEVSRSTGELFF

V gene: TRBV14
D gene: TRBD1
CDR3 length: 15
clone size: -
J gene: TRBJ1-2
CDR3 DNA: TGTGCCAGCAGCCAAGATTCACAGGGGAACTATGGCTACACCTTC
CDR3 protein: CASSQDSQGNYGYTF

V gene: TRBV5-4
D gene: -
CDR3 length: 17
clone size: once
J gene: TRBJ2-1
CDR3 DNA: TGTGCCAGCAGCTCGGGGGCCGGTCCGAGCACCTACAATGAGCAGTTCTTC
CDR3 protein: CASSSGAGPSTYNEQFF

V gene: TRBV6-2/TRBV6-3
D gene: TRBD1
CDR3 length: 13
clone size: -
J gene: TRBJ1-1
CDR3 DNA: TGTGCCAGCAGTTACTCACAGGGGACTGAAGCTTTCTTT
CDR3 protein: CASSYSQGTEAFF

V gene: TRBV7-8
D gene: TRBD2
CDR3 length: 16
clone size: many
J gene: TRBJ2-1
CDR3 DNA: TGTGCCAGCAGCTTTGAACTAGCGGGGAGGAGAAATGAGCAGTTCTTC
CDR3 protein: CASSFELAGRRNEQFF

V gene: TRBV4-2
D gene: -
CDR3 length: 17
clone size: many
J gene: TRBJ2-7
CDR3 DNA: TGTGCCAGCAGCCAAGATGGGATGGGGGTTAAAGTCAACGAGCAGTACTTC
CDR3 protein: CASSQDGMGVKVNEQYF

V gene: TRBV5-6
D gene: -
CDR3 length: 16
clone size: -
J gene: TRBJ2-3
CDR3 DNA: TGTGCCAGCAGCTTGGCTCCGGGACACCTCACCGATACGCAGTATTTT
CDR3 protein: CASSLAPGHLTDTQYF

V gene: TRBV27
D gene: -
CDR3 length: 15
clone size: many
J gene: TRBJ1-1
CDR3 DNA: TGTGCCAGCAGTTTATCAAACAGCTTGAACACTGAAGCTTTCTTT
CDR3 protein: CASSLSNSLNTEAFF

V gene: TRBV25-1
D gene: -
CDR3 length: 14
clone size: -
J gene: TRBJ1-2
CDR3 DNA: TGTGCCAGCAGTGAATATTTCCCTAACTATGGCTACACCTTC
CDR3 protein: CASSEYFPNYGYTF

V gene: TRBV9
D gene: TRBD1
CDR3 length: 21
clone size: few
J gene: TRBJ1-6
CDR3 DNA: TGTGCCAGCAGCCCGTCCTCCCCGCTTCTTCGGACAGGGGGCGAAAGCTCACCCCTCCACTTT
CDR3 protein: CASSPSSPLLRTGGESSPLHF

V gene: TRBV7-9
D gene: -
CDR3 length: 13
clone size: -
J gene: TRBJ2-7
CDR3 DNA: TGTGCCAGCAGCTTCGGGGCAAACTACGAGCAGTACTTC
CDR3 protein: CASSFGANYEQYF

V gene: TRBV19
D gene: TRBD1
CDR3 length: 14
clone size: -
J gene: TRBJ2-7
CDR3 DNA: TGTGCCAGTAGTATGGGACAGGGGACGGACGAGCAGTACTTC
CDR3 protein: CASSMGQGTDEQYF

V gene: TRBV25-1
D gene: -
CDR3 length: 16
clone size: few
J gene: TRBJ2-7
CDR3 DNA: TGTGCCAGCAGCAAAAGGATAGGGACACGTTCCTACGAGCAGTACTTC
CDR3 protein: CASSKRIGTRSYEQYF

V gene: TRBV18
D gene: TRBD2
CDR3 length: 16
clone size: few
J gene: TRBJ2-1
CDR3 DNA: TGTGCCAGCTCACCCGCCGAGCGGGGGGGCGACAATGAGCAGTTCTTC
CDR3 protein: CASSPAERGGDNEQFF

V gene: TRBV5-1
D gene: -
CDR3 length: 17
clone size: few
J gene: TRBJ1-2
CDR3 DNA: TGCGCCAGCAGCTTGGTCGTAGATCAGACATCAATCTATGGCTACACCTTC
CDR3 protein: CASSLVVDQTSIYGYTF

V gene: TRBV20-1
D gene: -
CDR3 length: 14
clone size: few
J gene: TRBJ2-3
CDR3 DNA: TGCAGTGCTAGAGATCCCCGGTACACAGATACGCAGTATTTT
CDR3 protein: CSARDPRYTDTQYF

V gene: TRBV5-1
D gene: TRBD2
CDR3 length: 15
clone size: many
J gene: TRBJ2-3
CDR3 DNA: TGCGCCAGTAAGCGGGGGACTACTAGCACAGATACGCAGTATTTT
CDR3 protein: CASKRGTTSTDTQYF

V gene: TRBV10-3
D gene: TRBD1
CDR3 length: 19
clone size: few
J gene: TRBJ2-1
CDR3 DNA: TGTGCCATCAGTGACCCACCCTCCAGGACAGGGATTCTCAGCGGCGAGCAGTTCTTC
CDR3 protein: CAISDPPSRTGILSGEQFF

V gene: TRBV7-8
D gene: TRBD1
CDR3 length: 16
clone size: many
J gene: TRBJ2-3
CDR3 DNA: TGTGCCAGCAGCGACCGGGACAGGCGGTTTCGGGATACGCAGTATTTT
CDR3 protein: CASSDRDRRFRDTQYF

V gene: TRBV7-6
D gene: TRBD1
CDR3 length: 14
clone size: many
J gene: TRBJ1-2
CDR3 DNA: TGTGCCAGCAGCCCTACAGGGGGCGAGGTCGGCTACACCTTC
CDR3 protein: CASSPTGGEVGYTF

V gene: TRBV11-2
D gene: TRBD1
CDR3 length: 13
clone size: many
J gene: TRBJ1-1
CDR3 DNA: TGTGCCAGCAGCTCAGGACAGGGCACTGAAGCTTTCTTT
CDR3 protein: CASSSGQGTEAFF

V gene: TRBV6-2/TRBV6-3
D gene: -
CDR3 length: 15
clone size: many
J gene: TRBJ1-1
CDR3 DNA: TGTGCCAGCACCCAAAGCAGGGGCGGGGACACTGAAGCTTTCTTT
CDR3 protein: CASTQSRGGDTEAFF

V gene: TRBV28
D gene: -
CDR3 length: 16
clone size: -
J gene: TRBJ2-3
CDR3 DNA: TGTGCCAGCAGTTTATACGGCGGGACTCTTATTGATACGCAGTATTTT
CDR3 protein: CASSLYGGTLIDTQYF

V gene: TRBV7-2
D gene: -
CDR3 length: 13
clone size: many
J gene: TRBJ2-7
CDR3 DNA: TGTGCCAGCAGCGACAGCCGCTCCTACGAGCAGTACTTC
CDR3 protein: CASSDSRSYEQYF

V gene: TRBV7-6
D gene: TRBD1
CDR3 length: 15
clone size: -
J gene: TRBJ2-7
CDR3 DNA: TGTGCCAGCAGCTTAGCAGAGACAGGGGCCTACGAGCAGTACTTC
CDR3 protein: CASSLAETGAYEQYF

V gene: TRBV6-5
D gene: -
CDR3 length: 14
clone size: few
J gene: TRBJ1-5
CDR3 DNA: TGTGCCAGCAGCTACGACCCTAACAATCAGCCCCAGCATTTT
CDR3 protein: CASSYDPNNQPQHF

V gene: TRBV7-2
D gene: TRBD1
CDR3 length: 16
clone size: many
J gene: TRBJ1-6
CDR3 DNA: TGTGCCAGCAGCTCCACGACAGGGCGAGGGGATTCACCCCTCCACTTT
CDR3 protein: CASSSTTGRGDSPLHF

V gene: TRBV4-1
D gene: TRBD2
CDR3 length: 15
clone size: -
J gene: TRBJ2-1
CDR3 DNA: TGCGCCAGCAGCCAAGTTGGCGGGGGGACCAATGAGCAGTTCTTC
CDR3 protein: CASSQVGGGTNEQFF

V gene: TRBV10-3
D gene: TRBD1
CDR3 length: 20
clone size: few
J gene: TRBJ1-1
CDR3 DNA: TGTGCCATCAGTGAGTCGCCAGGGGGCTCGGTGCCCGGCATGAACACTGAAGCTTTCTTT
CDR3 protein: CAISESPGGSVPGMNTEAFF

V gene: TRBV20-1
D gene: -
CDR3 length: 16
clone size: -
J gene: TRBJ1-4
CDR3 DNA: TGCAGTGCTAGAGATTGGGGGGAGATGGCTAATGAAAAACTGTTTTTT
CDR3 protein: CSARDWGEMANEKLFF